Shown below are 27 T cell receptor beta chains from a single sample sequenced in a study of blood T cell repertoires in COVID-19. Method: immunoSEQ multiplex PCR; TCRdb's copy keeps in-frame clones and lacks some. The sample includes 200,000 to 300,000 clones, less than 90% of them seen just once. Sequencing input: peripheral blood. These receptors were collected from a man in his fifties or sixties with acute or convalescent COVID-19.

The chain uses TRBV6-2 or TRBV6-3 and TRBJ2-7; the D call may be TRBD1 or TRBD2 (7 bases each). CDR3 length equals 14 residues. The germline gives CDR1 MNHEY, CDR2 SVGEGT. V dropped 6 bases and J dropped 3 bases, with 15 bases sitting between them. The CDR3 bases are TGTGCCAGCAGCCAGGGGGGGGCCCTCTACGAGCAGTACTTC. Translating gives CASSQGGALYEQYF.

CDR3 nucleotides: TGTGCCAGCAGCTTAGCTCGACAGGGGTGGACTGAAGCTTTCTTT. Protein: CASSLARQGWTEAFF. The J gene is TRBJ1-1, the V gene TRBV7-8; TRBD1 agrees at 8 bases. CDR1 SGHVS and CDR2 FQNEAQ come from the germline V gene. Unmatched junction bases numbered 5, after V lost 0 bases and J lost 5 bases. This CDR3 is built from 15 residues.

The CDR3 reads CASGAQCTGELFF. DNA for the CDR3: TGTGCCAGTGGGGCGCAGTGCACCGGGGAGCTGTTTTTT. V usage is TRBV19 and J usage is TRBJ2-2, with D tentatively TRBD1 (5 bases). The CDR3 contains 13 residues. Trimming stripped 8 bases from V and 4 bases from J, with 11 bases between. The V gene's germline CDR1 is LNHDA and CDR2 SQIVND (reference sequence).

The chain recombines TRBV19 with TRBJ2-1; maybe TRBD2 (5 bases). The CDR3 spans 14 residues. V dropped 1 base and J dropped 7 bases, with 11 bases sitting between them. Germline V gives CDR1 LNHDA, CDR2 SQIVND (reference sequence). CDR3 protein: CASSIVTQRNEQFF. CDR3 sequence (DNA): TGTGCCAGTAGTATAGTAACCCAGCGGAATGAGCAGTTCTTC.

This chain joins TRBV7-2 and TRBJ2-1; 10 positions match TRBD1. This CDR3 region has 17 residues. Germline V CDR1 and CDR2: SGHTA, FQGNSA. V was pared by 1 base and J by 4 bases, with 7 bases of the junction left unmatched. CDR3 coding DNA: TGTGCCAGCAGCTTAGTCCCGACAGGGGGCACATACAATGAGCAGTTCTTC. This translates into CASSLVPTGGTYNEQFF. Full variable domain (remainder filled in from reference TRBV7-2 and TRBJ2-1): GAGVSQSPSNKVTEKGKDVELRCDPISGHTALYWYRQSLGQGLEFLIYFQGNSAPDKSGLPSDRFSAERTGGSVSTLTIQRTQQEDSAVYLCASSLVPTGGTYNEQFFGPGTRLTVL.

This chain joins TRBV7-9 and TRBJ2-5; D uncertain. The CDR3 runs to 14 residues. Deletions cut 2 bases from V and 4 bases from J, with 11 bases between. Germline CDR1 is SEHNR and CDR2 is FQNEAQ (reference sequence). CDR3 sequence (DNA): TGTGCCAGCAGCTTAAAGGCTGAGGTAGAGACCCAGTACTTC. Amino acid sequence: CASSLKAEVETQYF.

The chain couples TRBV28 to TRBJ2-1; no definite D call. In germline, CDR1 is MDHEN, CDR2 SYDVKM. The CDR3 extends over 11 amino acids. With 5 bases removed from V and 6 bases from J, the gap between germline ends came to 5 bases. For the CDR3, the DNA is TGTGCCAGCAGTCGAGGCAATGAGCAGTTCTTC. This encodes CASSRGNEQFF.

This clone was seen only once. This chain links TRBV27 with TRBJ1-2; the D gene is possibly TRBD1 (5 bases). CDR3 size: 14 residues. Germline CDR1 is MNHEY and CDR2 is SMNVEV (reference sequence). V lost 2 bases to trimming and J lost 0 bases, with 7 bases between them. This CDR3 is CASSLRGANYGYTF. CDR3 nucleotide sequence: TGTGCCAGCAGTTTAAGGGGTGCTAACTATGGCTACACCTTC.

The chain recombines TRBV18 with TRBJ1-2, with D uncertain. V gave up 2 bases and J gave up 9 bases, with 19 bases separating them. The CDR3 runs to 15 residues. Germline CDR1 and CDR2: KGHSH and LQKENI. CDR3 nucleotide sequence: TGTGCCAGCTCACCAGCGCGGGGATTGGTGGAGCGCTACACCTTC. As protein: CASSPARGLVERYTF.

This chain joins TRBV10-3 and TRBJ2-2; D is possibly TRBD1 (6 bases). CDR1 and CDR2 (germline): ENHRY, SYGVKD. Trimming cost V 6 bases and J 4 bases, with 9 bases left between them. The CDR3 contains 13 residues. The DNA of the CDR3 is TGTGCCATCAGGGAAGGGGGCACCGGGGAGCTGTTTTTT. This gives the protein CAIREGGTGELFF.

The sample holds a few counts of this clone. The V call is TRBV28, the J call TRBJ1-5; weak D call: TRBD1 (6 bases). The length of the CDR3 is 16 residues. Germline V CDR1 and CDR2: MDHEN, SYDVKM. V was trimmed by 3 bases and J by 4 bases, leaving 16 bases between them. For the CDR3, the DNA is TGTGCCAGCAGTTTGGGCCTACAGGGCGAAAATCAGCCCCAGCATTTT. Translation: CASSLGLQGENQPQHF.

The J gene is TRBJ1-1, the V gene TRBV7-6; 7 bases map to TRBD1. Losses at the gene ends were 5 bases for V and 0 bases for J; bases not matched to a gene: 6. In germline, CDR1 is SGHVS, CDR2 FNYEAQ. The CDR3 spans 15 residues. In nucleotides, the CDR3 is TGTGCCAGCAGCCCAAGACAGGGAATGAACACTGAAGCTTTCTTT. Its protein product is CASSPRQGMNTEAFF. Supplemented by reference TRBV7-6 and TRBJ1-1, the full variable domain reads GAGVSQSPRYKVTKRGQDVALRCDPISGHVSLYWYRQALGQGPEFLTYFNYEAQQDKSGLPNDRFSAERPEGSISTLTIQRTEQRDSAMYRCASSPRQGMNTEAFFGQGTRLTVV.

This clone was observed a few times. The chain combines TRBV5-4 with TRBJ2-5, with 7 bases fitting TRBD1. This CDR3 has 13 amino acids. From germline, CDR1 is SGHNT and CDR2 YYREEE (reference sequence). After removal of 2 bases from V and 3 bases from J, the junction contained 1 base not matched to a gene. CDR3 sequence: CASSFDREETQYF. The CDR3 region has the DNA TGTGCCAGCAGCTTCGACAGGGAAGAGACCCAGTACTTC.

The V and J genes are TRBV4-1 and TRBJ2-3; D call uncertain. Between the trimmed V and J ends, which lost 4 bases and 6 bases, there was a span of 11 bases. CDR1 and CDR2 from the germline V gene are MGHRA and YSYEKL. CDR3 length equals 13 residues. CDR3 nucleotides: TGCGCCAGCAGCCTGGCCGAGGAGGATACGCAGTATTTT. Its translation is CASSLAEEDTQYF.

The chain couples TRBV7-3 to TRBJ2-3; 10 nucleotides match TRBD2. The CDR3 contains 16 residues. CDR1 SGHTA and CDR2 FQGTGA come from the germline V gene. Trimming removed 5 bases from V and 4 bases from J; junction bases left unmatched: 9. This CDR3 is CASSPQRGGVSDTQYF. The CDR3 nucleotides read TGTGCCAGCAGCCCCCAGCGGGGGGGCGTCTCAGATACGCAGTATTTT.

This chain joins TRBV7-3 and TRBJ2-1; 9 nucleotides line up with TRBD1. Trimming removed 8 bases from V and 5 bases from J; junction bases left unmatched: 13. The CDR3 runs 16 residues. Germline CDR1 and CDR2: SGHTA and FQGTGA. The chain's CDR3 is CASPSPGQGGDNEQFF. DNA of the CDR3: TGTGCCAGCCCTAGCCCGGGACAGGGTGGTGACAATGAGCAGTTCTTC. Supplemented by reference TRBV7-3 and TRBJ2-1, the full variable domain reads GAGVSQTPSNKVTEKGKYVELRCDPISGHTALYWYRQSLGQGPEFLIYFQGTGAADDSGLPNDRFFAVRPEGSVSTLKIQRTERGDSAVYLCASPSPGQGGDNEQFFGPGTRLTVL.

The J gene is TRBJ1-3, the V gene TRBV10-3; 7 bases match TRBD1. Germline V gives CDR1 ENHRY, CDR2 SYGVKD. Trimming took 6 bases from V and 2 from J; bases not matched to a gene: 10. The CDR3 extends over 16 amino acids. The DNA for the CDR3 is TGTGCCATCAGCTGGGACAGCTATTTCCCTGGAAACACCATATATTTT. It yields the protein CAISWDSYFPGNTIYF.

J is TRBJ2-2 and V is TRBV6-2 or TRBV6-3; D is uncertain. The germline V gene encodes CDR1 MNHEY and CDR2 SVGEGT. V lost 4 bases and J lost 0, with 12 bases in between. This CDR3 has 16 amino acids. For the CDR3, the DNA is TGTGCCAGCAGTTCCCTAGTCCCGGCGAACACCGGGGAGCTGTTTTTT. This encodes CASSSLVPANTGELFF.

The rearrangement uses TRBV5-1 and TRBJ1-2; tentatively, D is TRBD1 (5 bases). Trimming stripped 0 bases from V and 8 bases from J, with 14 bases between. Per germline, CDR1 SGHRS and CDR2 YFSETQ. The CDR3 is 14 amino acids. Written as DNA, the CDR3 is TGCGCCAGCAGCTTGGGGGGCCTTGAGTTAGGCTACACCTTC. This gives the protein CASSLGGLELGYTF.

The gene calls are TRBV10-3 and TRBJ2-7; 11 bases fit TRBD2. The CDR3 covers 15 residues. Trimming at V came to 6 bases and at J to 6 bases, leaving 10 bases not matched to a gene. The germline V gene encodes CDR1 ENHRY and CDR2 SYGVKD. CDR3 amino acids: CAIRAWLAGGAEQYF. The CDR3 DNA is TGTGCCATCAGGGCCTGGCTAGCGGGGGGTGCCGAGCAGTACTTC.

The V call is TRBV29-1, the J call TRBJ2-3; D is perhaps TRBD1 (6 bases). Per germline, CDR1 SQVTM and CDR2 ANQGSEA. The V gene lost 2 bases and the J gene lost 1 base, with 16 bases spanning the gap. This CDR3 is built from 16 residues. For the CDR3, the DNA is TGCAGCGTTGAAAATGGGGCCTCAGGGGGCACAGATACGCAGTATTTT. Its protein product is CSVENGASGGTDTQYF.

The V gene is TRBV5-6, the J gene TRBJ2-5, with D maybe TRBD2 (5 bases). V lost 4 bases, J lost 4 bases, and 20 bases lay in between. The CDR3 runs 16 residues. CDR1 and CDR2 (germline): SGHDT, YYEEEE. The CDR3 nucleotides read TGTGCCAGCAGCCGCCCGGACTTGTTCGGATCAGAGACCCAGTACTTC. Protein: CASSRPDLFGSETQYF.

V and J are TRBV4-1 and TRBJ2-1; the match to TRBD2 covers 9 bases. Germline CDR1 and CDR2: MGHRA and YSYEKL. This CDR3 comprises 15 residues. V lost 4 bases, J lost 5 bases, and 6 bases stayed unmatched. CDR3 region: CASSPRVAGDNEQFF. For the CDR3, the DNA is TGCGCCAGCAGCCCCCGGGTAGCGGGGGACAATGAGCAGTTCTTC.

The chain couples TRBV10-3 to TRBJ2-5; unclear D gene. CDR1 and CDR2 from the germline V gene are ENHRY and SYGVKD. V lost 4 bases, J lost 2 bases, and 5 bases lay in between. This CDR3 contains 12 residues. The CDR3 DNA sequence: TGTGCCATCAGTGTGGCTCAAGAGACCCAGTACTTC. Translated, it gives CAISVAQETQYF.

This clone appeared once. The chain is built from TRBV10-2 and TRBJ1-1; tentative D call: TRBD1 (6 bases). Trimming left V 0 bases short and J 4 bases short, with 9 bases between. This CDR3 has 14 amino acids. CDR1 WSHSY and CDR2 SAAADI come from the germline V gene. As DNA, the CDR3 is TGCGCCAGCAGTGAGTCTAACAGGGTCACTGAAGCTTTCTTT. This encodes CASSESNRVTEAFF.

This chain connects TRBV5-6 to TRBJ2-7; D may be TRBD1 (6 bases). The CDR3 loop spans 16 amino acids. Trimming took 5 bases from V and 2 from J, leaving 20 bases between them. The germline gives CDR1 SGHDT, CDR2 YYEEEE. The CDR3 spells CASSQFTQGSPYEQYF. CDR3 in DNA: TGTGCCAGCAGTCAATTTACCCAGGGGTCCCCCTACGAGCAGTACTTC.

This chain links TRBV27 with TRBJ1-5, with 8 bases aligning to TRBD1. The CDR3 runs to 15 residues. Germline CDR1 and CDR2: MNHEY and SMNVEV (reference sequence). V dropped 4 bases and J dropped 2; count of bases not matched to a gene: 4. The CDR3 DNA reads as TGTGCCAGCAGTTCTGGACAGGGACGCAATCAGCCCCAGCATTTT. Amino acids: CASSSGQGRNQPQHF.